This passage covers 10 T cell receptor beta chains from one sample sequenced in a study of siplizumab effects on memory and regulatory T cells. Assay: immunoSEQ multiplex PCR; the TCRdb copy retains only in-frame clones and omits some. The data contain 94,000 or so clones, roughly 96% of them singletons. The sequenced material came from naive CD4+ T cells sorted from blood. Receptor source: a human donor in good health.

The J gene is TRBJ1-2, the V gene TRBV30; the match to TRBD1 covers 8 bases. Looked up from germline, CDR1 is GTSNPN and CDR2 is SVGIG (reference sequence). Losses at the gene ends were 8 bases for V and 4 bases for J; bases not matched to a gene: 12. The CDR3 consists of 14 residues. The CDR3 DNA is TGTGCCCAGGGGCAGGGGGCGCAGGGCTATGGCTACACCTTC. It translates to CAQGQGAQGYGYTF.

V is TRBV9 and J is TRBJ2-4, with D perhaps matching TRBD1 (5 bases). Per the germline V gene, CDR1 is SGDLS and CDR2 is YYNGEE. The CDR3 is 12 residues long. The V and J ends lost 8 bases and 9 bases respectively, with 15 bases between them. The DNA for the CDR3 is TGTGCCAGAACAGTCCACAGGCGCATTCAGTACTTC. It specifies CARTVHRRIQYF. Full variable domain (rest looked up from reference TRBV9 and TRBJ2-4): DSGVTQTPKHLITATGQRVTLRCSPRSGDLSVYWYQQSLDQGLQFLIQYYNGEERAKGNILERFSAQQFPDLHSELNLSSLELGDSALYFCARTVHRRIQYFGAGTRLSVL.

The genes are TRBV11-2 and TRBJ2-1, with D perhaps being TRBD1 or TRBD2 (5 bases each). V was cut by 0 bases and J by 12 bases, with 6 bases left in between. The CDR3 spans 11 residues. Germline assignment: CDR1 SGHAT and CDR2 FQNNGV. The CDR3 region has the DNA TGTGCCAGCAGCTTAGAGAGGGGGCAGTTCTTC. Translated: CASSLERGQFF.

This rearrangement joins TRBV18 to TRBJ2-3, with D tentatively TRBD2 (5 bases). The CDR3 is 13 residues long. Per the germline V gene, CDR1 is KGHSH and CDR2 is LQKENI. Trimming took off 9 bases at V and 3 bases at J, with 13 bases between the two ends. The CDR3 DNA follows: TGTGCCAGTGACCATTCGGGGACAGATACGCAGTATTTT. Its protein product is CASDHSGTDTQYF.

J is TRBJ2-3 and V is TRBV6-1; tentative D call: TRBD2 (5 bases). Per germline, CDR1 MNHNS and CDR2 SASEGT. The CDR3 consists of 14 residues. The V and J ends lost 10 bases and 3 bases respectively, with 17 bases between them. CDR3 coding DNA: TGTGCCACCCTCAGAGGGCCGGTTACAGATACGCAGTATTTT. Encoded protein: CATLRGPVTDTQYF.

The V gene is TRBV6-6, the J gene TRBJ2-3, with 8 bases that match TRBD1. With 8 bases clipped from V and 2 bases from J, the junction kept 9 bases outside the gene matches. Per the germline V gene, CDR1 is MNHNY and CDR2 is SVGAGI (reference sequence). The CDR3 sequence is 15 residues long. CDR3 sequence: CASLSRDRLTDTQYF. CDR3 DNA: TGTGCCAGCCTATCCCGGGACAGGCTCACAGATACGCAGTATTTT.

This clone has more than one count but fewer than ten. The J gene is TRBJ1-5, the V gene TRBV2, with D possibly being TRBD1 (5 bases). The CDR3 is 14 amino acids. From germline, CDR1 is SNHLY and CDR2 FYNNEI. The ends were cut back, 6 bases at V and 3 bases at J, with 12 bases in the middle. CDR3 nucleotides: TGTGCCAGCAGAACCCGACAGACCAATCAGCCCCAGCATTTT. It is translated as CASRTRQTNQPQHF.

This clone has only one observation. The genes are TRBV7-9 and TRBJ1-6, with D perhaps matching TRBD1 (6 bases). The V and J ends lost 1 base and 10 bases respectively, with 8 bases between them. Germline values: CDR1 SEHNR, CDR2 FQNEAQ (reference sequence). The CDR3 sequence is 13 residues long. The CDR3 nucleotides are TGTGCCAGCAGCTTAGAGGGGGGCTCACCCCTCCACTTT. This gives the protein CASSLEGGSPLHF.

The chain combines TRBV30 with TRBJ1-3; weak D call: TRBD1 (6 bases). The CDR3 has 11 residues. Per germline, CDR1 GTSNPN and CDR2 SVGIG (reference sequence). Trimming cost V 0 bases and J 15 bases, with 12 bases left between them. DNA for the CDR3: TGTGCCTGGAGTGTACTACAGGACAGATATTTT. Protein product: CAWSVLQDRYF.

The J gene is TRBJ2-5, the V gene TRBV7-2; 11 bases are shared with TRBD2. CDR3 length: 15 amino acids. V lost 2 bases and J lost 5; bases outside the gene matches: 4. Germline CDR1 SGHTA, CDR2 FQGNSA. The CDR3 sequence is CASSLLPSGGETQYF. The CDR3 DNA is TGTGCCAGCAGCTTACTGCCTAGCGGGGGGGAGACCCAGTACTTC.